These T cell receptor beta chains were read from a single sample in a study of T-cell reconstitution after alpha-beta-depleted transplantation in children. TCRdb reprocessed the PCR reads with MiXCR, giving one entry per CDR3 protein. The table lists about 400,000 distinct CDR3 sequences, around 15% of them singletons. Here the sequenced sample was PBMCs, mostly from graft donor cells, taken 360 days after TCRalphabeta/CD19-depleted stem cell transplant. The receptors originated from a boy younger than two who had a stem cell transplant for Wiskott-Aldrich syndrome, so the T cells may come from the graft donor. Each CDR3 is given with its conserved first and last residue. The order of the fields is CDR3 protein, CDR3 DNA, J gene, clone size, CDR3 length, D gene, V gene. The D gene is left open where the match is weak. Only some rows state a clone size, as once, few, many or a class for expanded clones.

CDR3 protein: CASSSSGDSYEQYF
CDR3 DNA: TGCGCCAGCAGCTCCTCAGGGGACTCCTACGAGCAGTACTTC
J gene: TRBJ2-7
clone size: few
CDR3 length: 14
D gene: .
V gene: TRBV5-1

CDR3 protein: CAISESQGSNQPQHF
CDR3 DNA: TGTGCCATCAGTGAGTCACAGGGGAGCAATCAGCCCCAGCATTTT
J gene: TRBJ1-5
clone size: many
CDR3 length: 15
D gene: TRBD1
V gene: TRBV10-3

CDR3 protein: CASSLALPLTQYF
CDR3 DNA: TGTGCCAGCAGCTTGGCTCTCCCTTTGACGCAGTATTTT
J gene: TRBJ2-3
clone size: few
CDR3 length: 13
D gene: .
V gene: TRBV5-5

CDR3 protein: CASSLGARNIQYF
CDR3 DNA: TGTGCCAGCAGCTTGGGGGCTCGCAACATTCAGTACTTC
J gene: TRBJ2-4
clone size: .
CDR3 length: 13
D gene: .
V gene: TRBV7-9

CDR3 protein: CASSYYSSTDTQYF
CDR3 DNA: TGTGCCAGCAGTTACTATTCTAGCACAGATACGCAGTATTTT
J gene: TRBJ2-3
clone size: .
CDR3 length: 14
D gene: .
V gene: TRBV6-5

CDR3 protein: CASSSYRDGSYEQYF
CDR3 DNA: TGCGCCAGCAGCTCTTACCGGGACGGTTCCTACGAGCAGTACTTC
J gene: TRBJ2-7
clone size: .
CDR3 length: 15
D gene: .
V gene: TRBV5-1

CDR3 protein: CASSLGSSVASGELFF
CDR3 DNA: TGCGCCAGCAGCTTGGGGTCCTCAGTAGCCTCCGGGGAGCTGTTTTTT
J gene: TRBJ2-2
clone size: .
CDR3 length: 16
D gene: .
V gene: TRBV5-1

CDR3 protein: CASSWGPSYNEQFF
CDR3 DNA: TGCGCCAGCAGCTGGGGACCCTCCTACAATGAGCAGTTCTTC
J gene: TRBJ2-1
clone size: few
CDR3 length: 14
D gene: .
V gene: TRBV5-1

CDR3 protein: CASSQQRTSGSWESYNEQFF
CDR3 DNA: TGCGCCAGCAGCCAACAGAGGACTAGCGGGAGCTGGGAAAGCTACAATGAGCAGTTCTTC
J gene: TRBJ2-1
clone size: .
CDR3 length: 20
D gene: TRBD2
V gene: TRBV4-3

CDR3 protein: CASSYSHGGGGEQYF
CDR3 DNA: TGTGCCAGCAGTTACTCGCATGGTGGAGGCGGCGAGCAGTACTTC
J gene: TRBJ2-7
clone size: few
CDR3 length: 15
D gene: .
V gene: TRBV6-5

CDR3 protein: CASSQWGYEQYF
CDR3 DNA: TGCGCCAGCAGCCAATGGGGCTACGAGCAGTACTTC
J gene: TRBJ2-7
clone size: many
CDR3 length: 12
D gene: .
V gene: TRBV4-1

CDR3 protein: CASSRTGVNYEQYF
CDR3 DNA: TGTGCCAGCAGCCGAACAGGGGTAAACTACGAGCAGTACTTC
J gene: TRBJ2-7
clone size: few
CDR3 length: 14
D gene: TRBD1
V gene: TRBV7-2

CDR3 protein: CASSLLSRDDLEAFF
CDR3 DNA: TGCGCCAGCAGCCTTTTGAGCAGGGACGATCTTGAAGCTTTCTTT
J gene: TRBJ1-1
clone size: .
CDR3 length: 15
D gene: .
V gene: TRBV5-1

CDR3 protein: CAISVPNSETQYF
CDR3 DNA: TGTGCCATCAGTGTCCCCAATAGTGAGACCCAGTACTTC
J gene: TRBJ2-5
clone size: .
CDR3 length: 13
D gene: .
V gene: TRBV10-3

CDR3 protein: CASSLGPGNTIYF
CDR3 DNA: TGTGCCAGCAGTTTGGGACCTGGAAACACCATATATTTT
J gene: TRBJ1-3
clone size: many
CDR3 length: 13
D gene: .
V gene: TRBV28

CDR3 protein: CASSSSVTDTQYF
CDR3 DNA: TGTGCCAGCAGCTCCTCGGTCACAGATACGCAGTATTTT
J gene: TRBJ2-3
clone size: few
CDR3 length: 13
D gene: .
V gene: TRBV5-4

CDR3 protein: CASSQPEGRGTGELFF
CDR3 DNA: TGTGCCAGCAGCCAACCGGAGGGCCGGGGGACAGGGGAGCTGTTTTTT
J gene: TRBJ2-2
clone size: .
CDR3 length: 16
D gene: .
V gene: TRBV9

CDR3 protein: CASSPSGSTGELFF
CDR3 DNA: TGCGCCAGCAGCCCCAGCGGGAGCACCGGGGAGCTGTTTTTT
J gene: TRBJ2-2
clone size: .
CDR3 length: 14
D gene: TRBD2
V gene: TRBV5-1

CDR3 protein: CASSLPTSGGALWQETQYF
CDR3 DNA: TGCGCCAGCAGCTTACCCACTAGCGGGGGGGCTTTATGGCAAGAGACCCAGTACTTC
J gene: TRBJ2-5
clone size: few
CDR3 length: 19
D gene: TRBD2
V gene: TRBV5-1

CDR3 protein: CASRNPRGRSTDTQYF
CDR3 DNA: TGTGCCAGCAGGAATCCTCGGGGGAGAAGCACAGATACGCAGTATTTT
J gene: TRBJ2-3
clone size: .
CDR3 length: 16
D gene: .
V gene: TRBV6-1

CDR3 protein: CASSWTGRSADTQYF
CDR3 DNA: TGTGCCAGCAGCTGGACAGGGAGGAGTGCAGATACGCAGTATTTT
J gene: TRBJ2-3
clone size: few
CDR3 length: 15
D gene: TRBD1
V gene: TRBV7-9

CDR3 protein: CATSDLTNIQYF
CDR3 DNA: TGTGCCACCAGTGATTTGACAAACATTCAGTACTTC
J gene: TRBJ2-4
clone size: .
CDR3 length: 12
D gene: .
V gene: TRBV24-1

CDR3 protein: CASSYYGAGAKDTQYF
CDR3 DNA: TGTGCCAGCAGCTACTACGGGGCGGGAGCCAAAGATACGCAGTATTTT
J gene: TRBJ2-3
clone size: .
CDR3 length: 16
D gene: TRBD2
V gene: TRBV7-9

CDR3 protein: CAINGRATDTQYF
CDR3 DNA: TGTGCCATCAACGGGAGGGCCACAGATACGCAGTATTTT
J gene: TRBJ2-3
clone size: .
CDR3 length: 13
D gene: TRBD2
V gene: TRBV10-3

CDR3 protein: CASSLTVGNSPLHF
CDR3 DNA: TGTGCCAGCAGTCTGACAGTCGGTAATTCACCCCTCCACTTT
J gene: TRBJ1-6
clone size: .
CDR3 length: 14
D gene: .
V gene: TRBV6-1

CDR3 protein: CASSLGQFYGYTF
CDR3 DNA: TGCGCCAGCAGCCTGGGACAGTTCTATGGCTACACCTTC
J gene: TRBJ1-2
clone size: few
CDR3 length: 13
D gene: TRBD1
V gene: TRBV5-1

CDR3 protein: CASSSGQGPDTQYF
CDR3 DNA: TGTGCCAGCAGTTCCGGACAGGGACCAGATACGCAGTATTTT
J gene: TRBJ2-3
clone size: few
CDR3 length: 14
D gene: TRBD1
V gene: TRBV27

CDR3 protein: CASSHLSGPYNEQFF
CDR3 DNA: TGTGCCAGCAGCCACCTTAGCGGGCCATACAATGAGCAGTTCTTC
J gene: TRBJ2-1
clone size: few
CDR3 length: 15
D gene: TRBD2
V gene: TRBV14

CDR3 protein: CASSPTGRTDTQYF
CDR3 DNA: TGTGCCAGCAGTCCCACTGGGCGCACAGATACGCAGTATTTT
J gene: TRBJ2-3
clone size: .
CDR3 length: 14
D gene: .
V gene: TRBV12-3/TRBV12-4

CDR3 protein: CATSVAPTPSYNEQFF
CDR3 DNA: TGTGCCACCAGTGTGGCCCCGACTCCCTCCTACAATGAGCAGTTCTTC
J gene: TRBJ2-1
clone size: many
CDR3 length: 16
D gene: .
V gene: TRBV24-1

CDR3 protein: CASSLALKDRTKNYGYTF
CDR3 DNA: TGCGCCAGCAGCTTGGCCCTGAAGGACAGGACCAAAAACTATGGCTACACCTTC
J gene: TRBJ1-2
clone size: .
CDR3 length: 18
D gene: TRBD1
V gene: TRBV5-1

CDR3 protein: CASTRWDRGNEQYF
CDR3 DNA: TGTGCCAGCACCAGGTGGGACAGGGGGAACGAGCAGTACTTC
J gene: TRBJ2-7
clone size: .
CDR3 length: 14
D gene: TRBD1
V gene: TRBV2

CDR3 protein: CASSLAQGPGELFF
CDR3 DNA: TGTGCCAGCAGTTTAGCCCAGGGTCCCGGGGAGCTGTTTTTT
J gene: TRBJ2-2
clone size: few
CDR3 length: 14
D gene: .
V gene: TRBV12-3/TRBV12-4

CDR3 protein: CATHPRDRAGELFF
CDR3 DNA: TGTGCCACTCATCCAAGAGACAGGGCCGGGGAGCTGTTTTTT
J gene: TRBJ2-2
clone size: .
CDR3 length: 14
D gene: TRBD1
V gene: TRBV10-3

CDR3 protein: CASINRDSLEPQHF
CDR3 DNA: TGTGCCAGCATCAACCGGGACAGCCTTGAACCCCAGCATTTT
J gene: TRBJ1-5
clone size: .
CDR3 length: 14
D gene: TRBD1
V gene: TRBV28

CDR3 protein: CASSQYRGSYEQYF
CDR3 DNA: TGCGCCAGCAGCCAGTACAGGGGGTCCTACGAGCAGTACTTC
J gene: TRBJ2-7
clone size: few
CDR3 length: 14
D gene: TRBD1
V gene: TRBV4-1

CDR3 protein: CRRGTGDTGELFF
CDR3 DNA: TGCAGGCGGGGGACAGGGGACACCGGGGAGCTGTTTTTT
J gene: TRBJ2-2
clone size: .
CDR3 length: 13
D gene: TRBD1
V gene: TRBV29-1

CDR3 protein: CASSQGSDRGRWETQYF
CDR3 DNA: TGTGCCAGCAGCCAAGGATCTGACAGGGGGAGATGGGAGACCCAGTACTTC
J gene: TRBJ2-5
clone size: .
CDR3 length: 17
D gene: TRBD1
V gene: TRBV3-1

CDR3 protein: CASSWGTGTLEDEQYF
CDR3 DNA: TGTGCCAGCAGTTGGGGGACAGGCACCTTAGAAGACGAGCAGTACTTC
J gene: TRBJ2-7
clone size: .
CDR3 length: 16
D gene: TRBD1
V gene: TRBV6-5

CDR3 protein: CSARDPNRDGYGYTF
CDR3 DNA: TGCAGTGCTAGAGATCCAAACCGGGACGGTTATGGCTACACCTTC
J gene: TRBJ1-2
clone size: many
CDR3 length: 15
D gene: .
V gene: TRBV20-1

CDR3 protein: CASSGTAGNTIYF
CDR3 DNA: TGTGCCAGCAGTGGGACAGCTGGAAACACCATATATTTT
J gene: TRBJ1-3
clone size: .
CDR3 length: 13
D gene: TRBD1
V gene: TRBV12-3/TRBV12-4

CDR3 protein: CASSFFPDSPPYEQYF
CDR3 DNA: TGTGCCAGCAGTTTTTTCCCTGACAGCCCTCCCTACGAGCAGTACTTC
J gene: TRBJ2-7
clone size: few
CDR3 length: 16
D gene: .
V gene: TRBV12-3/TRBV12-4

CDR3 protein: CASSFTPLAGVPGELFF
CDR3 DNA: TGTGCCAGCAGCTTTACTCCACTAGCGGGAGTGCCCGGGGAGCTGTTTTTT
J gene: TRBJ2-2
clone size: few
CDR3 length: 17
D gene: TRBD2
V gene: TRBV7-9

CDR3 protein: CASSPPILTGFYEQYF
CDR3 DNA: TGTGCCAGCAGTCCACCCATTCTAACAGGTTTCTACGAGCAGTACTTC
J gene: TRBJ2-7
clone size: .
CDR3 length: 16
D gene: .
V gene: TRBV12-3/TRBV12-4

CDR3 protein: CASSLVAGGIYEQYF
CDR3 DNA: TGCGCCAGCAGCTTGGTAGCAGGGGGCATCTACGAGCAGTACTTC
J gene: TRBJ2-7
clone size: many
CDR3 length: 15
D gene: TRBD1
V gene: TRBV5-1

CDR3 protein: CASSQLAYNEQFF
CDR3 DNA: TGCGCCAGCAGCCAGCTAGCGTACAATGAGCAGTTCTTC
J gene: TRBJ2-1
clone size: .
CDR3 length: 13
D gene: .
V gene: TRBV4-3

CDR3 protein: CSVGLAGGKVGDTQYF
CDR3 DNA: TGCAGCGTCGGACTAGCGGGGGGTAAGGTGGGGGATACGCAGTATTTT
J gene: TRBJ2-3
clone size: once
CDR3 length: 16
D gene: TRBD2
V gene: TRBV29-1

CDR3 protein: CASILMGPLNTEAFF
CDR3 DNA: TGTGCCAGCATCTTAATGGGACCCCTGAACACTGAAGCTTTCTTT
J gene: TRBJ1-1
clone size: few
CDR3 length: 15
D gene: .
V gene: TRBV6-1